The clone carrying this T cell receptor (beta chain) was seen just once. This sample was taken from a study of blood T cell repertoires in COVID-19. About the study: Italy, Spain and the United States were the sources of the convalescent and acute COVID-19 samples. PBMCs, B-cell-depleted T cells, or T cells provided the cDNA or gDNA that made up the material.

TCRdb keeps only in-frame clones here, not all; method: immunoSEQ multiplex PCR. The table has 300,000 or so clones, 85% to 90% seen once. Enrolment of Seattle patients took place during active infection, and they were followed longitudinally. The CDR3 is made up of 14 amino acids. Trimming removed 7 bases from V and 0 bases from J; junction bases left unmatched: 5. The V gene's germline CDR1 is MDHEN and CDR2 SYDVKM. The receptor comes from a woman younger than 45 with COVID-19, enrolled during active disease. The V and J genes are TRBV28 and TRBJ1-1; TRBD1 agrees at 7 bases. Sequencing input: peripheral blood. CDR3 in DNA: TGTGCCAGCAAAGGAAGGGGGCTGAACACTGAAGCTTTCTTT. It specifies CASKGRGLNTEAFF.